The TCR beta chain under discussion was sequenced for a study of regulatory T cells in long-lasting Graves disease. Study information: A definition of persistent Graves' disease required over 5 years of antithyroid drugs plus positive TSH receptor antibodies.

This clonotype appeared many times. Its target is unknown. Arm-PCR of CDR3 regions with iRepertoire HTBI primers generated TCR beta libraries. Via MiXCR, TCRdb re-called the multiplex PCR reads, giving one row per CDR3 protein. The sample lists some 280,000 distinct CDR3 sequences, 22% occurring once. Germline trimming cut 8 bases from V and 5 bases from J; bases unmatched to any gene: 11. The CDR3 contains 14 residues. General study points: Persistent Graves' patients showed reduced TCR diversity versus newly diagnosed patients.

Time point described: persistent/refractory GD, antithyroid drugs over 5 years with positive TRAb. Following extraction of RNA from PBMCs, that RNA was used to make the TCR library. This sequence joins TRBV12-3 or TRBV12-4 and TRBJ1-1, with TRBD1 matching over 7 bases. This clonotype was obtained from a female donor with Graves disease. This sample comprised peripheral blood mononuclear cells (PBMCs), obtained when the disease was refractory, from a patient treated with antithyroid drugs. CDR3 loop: CASQFGGGVTEAFF. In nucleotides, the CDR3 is TGTGCCAGCCAATTTGGAGGGGGCGTAACTGAAGCTTTCTTT.